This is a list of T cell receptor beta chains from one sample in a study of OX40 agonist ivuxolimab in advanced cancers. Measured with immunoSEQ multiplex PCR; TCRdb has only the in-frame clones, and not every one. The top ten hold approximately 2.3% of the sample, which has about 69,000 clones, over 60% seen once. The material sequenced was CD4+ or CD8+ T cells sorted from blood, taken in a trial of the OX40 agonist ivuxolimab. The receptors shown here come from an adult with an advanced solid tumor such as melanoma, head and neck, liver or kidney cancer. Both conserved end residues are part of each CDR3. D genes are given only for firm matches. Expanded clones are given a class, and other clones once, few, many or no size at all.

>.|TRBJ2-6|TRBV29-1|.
TGCAGCGCCGCCCCAGGCTCTGGGGCCAACGTCCTGACTTTC
CSAAPGSGANVLTF
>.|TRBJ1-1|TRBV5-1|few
TGCGCCAGCAGCTCACAGGGAGACTCGAACACTGAAGCTTTCTTT
CASSSQGDSNTEAFF
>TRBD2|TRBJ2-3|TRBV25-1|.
TGTGCCAGCAGTGAAGTAGGACTAGCGGGGGCAGATACGCAGTATTTT
CASSEVGLAGADTQYF
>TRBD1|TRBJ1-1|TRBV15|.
TGTGCCACCAGCAGAGATCCCCCTGGACAGGGGAACACTGAAGCTTTCTTT
CATSRDPPGQGNTEAFF
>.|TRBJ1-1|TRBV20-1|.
TGCAGTGCTAGAACGAAAACTGAAGCTTTCTTT
CSARTKTEAFF
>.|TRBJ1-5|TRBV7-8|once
TGTGCCAGCAGCTTAGTAGGGGGGGGTGGTCAGCCCCAGCATTTT
CASSLVGGGGQPQHF
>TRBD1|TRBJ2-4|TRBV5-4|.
TGTGCCAGCAGCCCGGACAGGGCTAGGGGAAACATTCAGTACTTC
CASSPDRARGNIQYF
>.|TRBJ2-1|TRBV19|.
TGTGCCAGTAGTAGTTACAATGAGCAGTTCTTC
CASSSYNEQFF
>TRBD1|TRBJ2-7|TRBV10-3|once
TGTGCCATCAGTGAGTCTCCGGGACAGGGCTACGAGCAGTACTTC
CAISESPGQGYEQYF
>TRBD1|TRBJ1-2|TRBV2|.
TGTGCCAGCGGCCGACAGGGGCCCCCACCTTCGGATGGCTACACCTTC
CASGRQGPPPSDGYTF
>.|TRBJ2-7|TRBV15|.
TGTGCCACCAGCAGAGATGTCGCGGGGGAGCAGTACTTC
CATSRDVAGEQYF
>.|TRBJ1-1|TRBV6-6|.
TGTGCCAGCAGTTACCTTCGGGGTGCCGTGAACACTGAAGCTTTCTTT
CASSYLRGAVNTEAFF
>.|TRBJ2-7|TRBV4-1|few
TGCGCCAGCAGCCCCCTGGCAGGGTTGTCCTACGAGCAGTACTTC
CASSPLAGLSYEQYF
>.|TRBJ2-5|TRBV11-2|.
TGTGCCAGCAGCTTGAAAGAGACCCAGTACTTC
CASSLKETQYF
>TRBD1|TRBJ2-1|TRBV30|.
TGTGCCTGGAAACGGACAGGGTTCAATGAGCAGTTCTTC
CAWKRTGFNEQFF
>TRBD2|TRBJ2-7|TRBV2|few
TGTGCCAGTCAGACTAGCGGGACGTCCTACGAGCAGTACTTC
CASQTSGTSYEQYF
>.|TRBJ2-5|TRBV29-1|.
TGCAGCGTTGCATTAATGCAAGAGACCCAGTACTTC
CSVALMQETQYF
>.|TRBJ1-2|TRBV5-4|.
TGTGCCAGCAGCTTGGATAACTATGGCTACACCTTC
CASSLDNYGYTF
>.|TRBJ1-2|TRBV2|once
TGTGCCAGCAGACACAGGGAGGTTAACTATGGCTACACCTTC
CASRHREVNYGYTF
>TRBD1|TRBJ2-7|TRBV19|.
TGTGCCAGTAGTACCAACAGGGGCACCTACGAGCAGTACTTC
CASSTNRGTYEQYF
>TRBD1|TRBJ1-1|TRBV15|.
TGTGCCACCAGCAGCCTTACAGGGGGCGGTGAAGCTTTCTTT
CATSSLTGGGEAFF
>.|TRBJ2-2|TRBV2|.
TGTGCCAGCAGTGAAGTGAGGGCCGGGGAGCTGTTTTTT
CASSEVRAGELFF
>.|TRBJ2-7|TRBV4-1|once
TGCGCCAGCAGCCAAGACCAGGGGTGGGAGCAGTACTTC
CASSQDQGWEQYF
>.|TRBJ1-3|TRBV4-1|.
TGCGCCAGCAGCCCTCGCCCCCAGGTTCTCTCTGGAAACACCATATATTTT
CASSPRPQVLSGNTIYF
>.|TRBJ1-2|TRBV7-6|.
TGTGCCAGCAGCTTAGCGGAAATAGGGTTAGCTAACTATGGCTACACCTTC
CASSLAEIGLANYGYTF
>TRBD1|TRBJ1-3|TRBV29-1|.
TGCAGCGTTGTAGGCTCCGACAGGGATTTAACTGGAAACACCATATATTTT
CSVVGSDRDLTGNTIYF
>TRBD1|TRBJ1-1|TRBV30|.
TGTGCCTGGCTCCCTACAGGGGCAAGGACTGAAGCTTTCTTT
CAWLPTGARTEAFF
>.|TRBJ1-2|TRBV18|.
TGTGCCAGCTCACCACGGTCCCCGGTCCACTATGGCTACACCTTC
CASSPRSPVHYGYTF
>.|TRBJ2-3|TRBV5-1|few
TGCGCCAGCGGCCCTAGCGATAGCACAGATACGCAGTATTTT
CASGPSDSTDTQYF
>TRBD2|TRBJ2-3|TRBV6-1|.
TGTGCCAGCAGTGACTACACGACTAGCGGGGGGGCAGATACGCAGTATTTT
CASSDYTTSGGADTQYF
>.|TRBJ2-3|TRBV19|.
TGTGCCAGTAGTCGGCAGGGGACAGATACGCAGTATTTT
CASSRQGTDTQYF
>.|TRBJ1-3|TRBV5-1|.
TGCGCCAGCAGCCCGAGAGGGGGCTCTGGAAACACCATATATTTT
CASSPRGGSGNTIYF
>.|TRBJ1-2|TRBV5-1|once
TGCGCCAGCAGCTTGGAACGCCAGAATAACTATGGCTACACCTTC
CASSLERQNNYGYTF
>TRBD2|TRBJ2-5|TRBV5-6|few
TGTGCCAGCAGCTTAAAGCGGGGGGGCCAGGAGACCCAGTACTTC
CASSLKRGGQETQYF
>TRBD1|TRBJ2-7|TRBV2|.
TGTGCCACCGCACTGGACAGGGGGCGTGACGAGCAGTACTTC
CATALDRGRDEQYF
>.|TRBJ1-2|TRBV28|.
TGTGCCAGCAGTTCCGGTTTGACAGGTGGCTACACCTTC
CASSSGLTGGYTF
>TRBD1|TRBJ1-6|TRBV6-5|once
TGTGCCAGCAGTCGGACAGGGGTCTTGGCACCCCTCCACTTT
CASSRTGVLAPLHF
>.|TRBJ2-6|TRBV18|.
TGTGCCAGCTCACCACGTGACGGCAGGGGAGAACTCCTCTCTGGGGCCAACGTCCTGACTTTC
CASSPRDGRGELLSGANVLTF
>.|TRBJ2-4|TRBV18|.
TGTGCCAGCTCACCACCGATTGTCCCCGGCCGTGGTGCCAAAAACATTCAGTACTTC
CASSPPIVPGRGAKNIQYF
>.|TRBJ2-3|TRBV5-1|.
TGCGCCAGCAGCTTGGATCAATCCACAGATACGCAGTATTTT
CASSLDQSTDTQYF
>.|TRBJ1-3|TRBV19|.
TGTGCCAGTAGCCCGGACGTAAACTCTGGAAACACCATATATTTT
CASSPDVNSGNTIYF